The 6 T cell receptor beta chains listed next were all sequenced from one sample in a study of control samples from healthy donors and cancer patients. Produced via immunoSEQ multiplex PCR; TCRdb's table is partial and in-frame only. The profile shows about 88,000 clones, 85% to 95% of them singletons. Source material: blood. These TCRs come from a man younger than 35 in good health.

The CDR3 coding sequence is TGTGCCAGCAGCGTAGTTCGAGACAGGGAGAACACTGAAGCTTTCTTT. This codes for CASSVVRDRENTEAFF. The chain joins TRBV9 to TRBJ1-1, with TRBD1 matching 7 bases. CDR1 is SGDLS, CDR2 YYNGEE, per germline. The V and J ends lost 0 bases and 1 base, in that order; junction bases with no gene match: 6. The CDR3 covers 16 residues.

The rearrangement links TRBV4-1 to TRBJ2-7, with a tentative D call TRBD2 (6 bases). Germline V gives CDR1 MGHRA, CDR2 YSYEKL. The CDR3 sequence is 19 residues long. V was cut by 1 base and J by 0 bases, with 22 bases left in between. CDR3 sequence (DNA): TGCGCCAGCAGCCAAGGGGGTAGCGGACGGAGGGACCACTCCTACGAGCAGTACTTC. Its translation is CASSQGGSGRRDHSYEQYF.

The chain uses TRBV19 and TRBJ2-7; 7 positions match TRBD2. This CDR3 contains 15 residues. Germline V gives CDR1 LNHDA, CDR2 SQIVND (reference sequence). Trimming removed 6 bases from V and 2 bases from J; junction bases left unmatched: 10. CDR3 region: CASSGIAGATYEQYF. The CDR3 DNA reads TGTGCCAGTAGCGGGATTGCGGGAGCTACCTACGAGCAGTACTTC.

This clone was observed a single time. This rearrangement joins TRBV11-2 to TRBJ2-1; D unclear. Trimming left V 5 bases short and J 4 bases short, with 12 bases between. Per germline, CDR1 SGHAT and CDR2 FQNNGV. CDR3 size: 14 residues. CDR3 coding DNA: TGTGCCAGCAGCGGGGTCGAAGAGTACAATGAGCAGTTCTTC. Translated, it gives CASSGVEEYNEQFF.

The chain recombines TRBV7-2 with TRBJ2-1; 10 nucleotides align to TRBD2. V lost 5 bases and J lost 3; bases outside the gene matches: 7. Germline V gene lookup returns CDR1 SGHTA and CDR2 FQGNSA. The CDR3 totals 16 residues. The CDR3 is CASSVRTSGLYNEQFF. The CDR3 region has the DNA TGTGCCAGCAGCGTCCGGACTAGCGGCCTCTACAATGAGCAGTTCTTC.

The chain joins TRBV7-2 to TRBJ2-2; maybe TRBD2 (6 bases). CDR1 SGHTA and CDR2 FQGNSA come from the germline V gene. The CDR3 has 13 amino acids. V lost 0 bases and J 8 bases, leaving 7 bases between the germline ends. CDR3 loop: CASSLALAGELFF. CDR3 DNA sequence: TGTGCCAGCAGCTTAGCGCTAGCGGGGGAGCTGTTTTTT.